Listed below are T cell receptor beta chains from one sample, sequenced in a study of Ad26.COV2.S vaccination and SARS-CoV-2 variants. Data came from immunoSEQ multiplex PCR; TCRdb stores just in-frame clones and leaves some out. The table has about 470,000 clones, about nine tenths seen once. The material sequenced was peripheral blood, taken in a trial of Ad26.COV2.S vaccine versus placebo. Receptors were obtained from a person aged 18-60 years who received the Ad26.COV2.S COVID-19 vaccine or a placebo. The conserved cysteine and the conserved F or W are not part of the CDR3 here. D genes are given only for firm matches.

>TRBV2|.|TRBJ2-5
ASSEGQYRETQY
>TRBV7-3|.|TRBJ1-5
ASSLSKDIHSNQPQH
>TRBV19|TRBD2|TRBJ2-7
ASSRGTSGMYEQY
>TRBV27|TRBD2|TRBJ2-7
ASSFQSGTRYEQY
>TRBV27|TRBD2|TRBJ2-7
ASSLSGLAGYEQY
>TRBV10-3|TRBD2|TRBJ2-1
AISESSSGYNEQF
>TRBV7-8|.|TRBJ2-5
ASSLPPGRRQETQY
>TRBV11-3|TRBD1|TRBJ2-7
ASRPSRGLHEQY
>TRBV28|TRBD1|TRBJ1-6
ASSGQGAYSPLH
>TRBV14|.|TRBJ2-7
ASSQVNEQY
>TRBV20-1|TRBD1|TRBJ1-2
SADDRVGYT
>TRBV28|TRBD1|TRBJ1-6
ASSFLVDRGGHNSPLH
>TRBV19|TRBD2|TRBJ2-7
ASREGGEQY
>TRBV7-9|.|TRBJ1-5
ASSVGGENQPQH
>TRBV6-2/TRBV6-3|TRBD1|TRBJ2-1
ASSFGTGNGGSSYNEQF
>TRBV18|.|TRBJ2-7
ASSPLGAGDEQY
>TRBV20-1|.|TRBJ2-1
SASKGSYNEQF
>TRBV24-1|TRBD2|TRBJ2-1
ATSGTSGPNEQF
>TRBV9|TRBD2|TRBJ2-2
ASSGSGGGVTGELF
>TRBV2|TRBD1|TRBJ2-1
ASRRDRSSSYNEQF
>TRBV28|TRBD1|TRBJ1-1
ASRLPPGTGPKAF
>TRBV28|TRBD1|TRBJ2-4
ASSLFAGGEQNIQY
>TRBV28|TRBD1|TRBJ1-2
ASSRGQGASYGYT
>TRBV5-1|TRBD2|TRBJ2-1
ASSLAPGLAVDNEQF
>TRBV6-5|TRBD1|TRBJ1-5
ASSHRGRSNQPQH
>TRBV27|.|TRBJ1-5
ASSLMGYQPQH
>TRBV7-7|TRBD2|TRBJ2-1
ASSLAGGTDNEQF
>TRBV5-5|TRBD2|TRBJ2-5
ASSQAGAQETQY
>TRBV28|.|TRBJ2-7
ASIRGYEQY
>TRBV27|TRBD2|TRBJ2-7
ASSPAWGGRAYEQY
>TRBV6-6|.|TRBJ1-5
ATGKPQH
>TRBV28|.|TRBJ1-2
ASSRVGYT
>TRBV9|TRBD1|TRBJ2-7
ASSFTGTGNEQY
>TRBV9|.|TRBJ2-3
ASSAGLTSSTDTQY
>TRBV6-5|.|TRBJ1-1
ASSPYRVGTEAF
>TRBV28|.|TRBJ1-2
ASSLPQGFYGYT
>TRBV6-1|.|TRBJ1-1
ASSEARAGTAGTNTEAF
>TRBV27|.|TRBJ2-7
ASSLVTPGEQY
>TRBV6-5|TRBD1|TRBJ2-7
ASRGQGSSYEQY
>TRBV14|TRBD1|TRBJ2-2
ASSRDRVQPGELF
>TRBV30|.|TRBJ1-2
AWSVPVGTEGGYT
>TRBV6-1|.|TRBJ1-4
ATNDGGKHNEKLF
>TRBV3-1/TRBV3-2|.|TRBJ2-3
ASSRAPTSTDTQY
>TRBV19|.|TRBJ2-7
ASSLRHLSYEQY